This T cell receptor beta chain was found in a study of blood T cell repertoires in COVID-19. Sequencing used immunoSEQ multiplex PCR; TCRdb keeps in-frame clones, though not all of them. Of 200,000 or so clones listed, 70% to 85% are singletons. This CDR3 comprises 14 residues. Germline CDR1 is SGHRS and CDR2 is YFSETQ. J gave up 2 bases and V 9 bases, and 10 bases lay outside the gene matches. The receptor comes from a human donor with acute or convalescent COVID-19. The donor label of this sample is uncertain. The sample consisted of peripheral blood. The V call is TRBV5-1, the J call TRBJ2-5; 7 bases line up with TRBD2. CDR3 DNA sequence: TGCGCCACCGCTGCGGGACTAACACAAGAGACCCAGTACTTC. Amino acids: CATAAGLTQETQYF.